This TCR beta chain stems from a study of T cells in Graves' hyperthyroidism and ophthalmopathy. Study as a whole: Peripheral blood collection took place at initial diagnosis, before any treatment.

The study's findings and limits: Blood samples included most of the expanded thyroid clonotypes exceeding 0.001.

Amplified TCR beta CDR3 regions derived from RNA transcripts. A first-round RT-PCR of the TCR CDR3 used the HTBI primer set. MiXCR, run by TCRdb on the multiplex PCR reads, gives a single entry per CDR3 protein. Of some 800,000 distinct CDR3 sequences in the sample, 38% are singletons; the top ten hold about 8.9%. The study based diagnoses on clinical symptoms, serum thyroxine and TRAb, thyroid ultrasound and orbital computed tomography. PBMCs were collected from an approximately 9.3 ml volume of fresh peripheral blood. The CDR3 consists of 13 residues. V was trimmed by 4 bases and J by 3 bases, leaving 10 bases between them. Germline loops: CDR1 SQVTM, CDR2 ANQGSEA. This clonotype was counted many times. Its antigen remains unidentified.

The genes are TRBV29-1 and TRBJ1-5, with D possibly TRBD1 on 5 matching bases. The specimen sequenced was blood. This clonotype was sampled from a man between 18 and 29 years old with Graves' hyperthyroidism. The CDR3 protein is CSVVQENNQPQHF. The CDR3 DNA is TGCAGCGTTGTACAGGAGAACAATCAGCCCCAGCATTTT.